Included here is one T cell receptor beta chain sequence, with context. Its antigen is unknown. J was trimmed by 4 bases and V by 0 bases; bases with no gene match: 6. The CDR3 contains 17 residues. The germline gives CDR1 LGHNA, CDR2 YSLEER. The sample originates from a study of T cells in narcolepsy. Study-level background: Healthy controls were enrolled alongside patients with narcolepsy type 1 or type 2. General observations from the study: In some patient and control memory CD4+ samples, autoreactive clones were absent. Comparing one patient's CSF and blood CD4+ clonotypes highlighted HCRT- and TRIB2-specific autoreactive clonotypes. Autoreactive clonotypes reportedly recurred in blood of same and different patients, not controls.

Profiling relied on immunoSEQ multiplex PCR, and the TCRdb table lists in-frame clones only, not all of them. The profile shows 25,000 to 35,000 clones, approximately 87% of them singletons. Sequenced: CD45RA- memory CD4+ T cells from PBMCs. The chain has TRBV4-3 and TRBJ2-2, with 9 bases matching TRBD2. The receptor's source is a human donor with narcolepsy. The CDR3 sequence: CASSQELAGATTGELFF. CDR3 bases: TGCGCCAGCAGCCAAGAGTTAGCGGGGGCGACCACCGGGGAGCTGTTTTTT.